A selection of T cell receptor beta chains follows, all from one sample in a study of cytomegalovirus exposure and HLA in healthy donors. Profiled with immunoSEQ multiplex PCR; TCRdb holds only in-frame clones, not every one. The top ten clones hold about 15% of a sample with some 110,000 clones, around 77% of them seen once. The sequenced sample was PBMCs. The receptors were sampled from a man aged 45-60 years in good health and CMV-seropositive. CDR3s include the opening cysteine and the closing phenylalanine or tryptophan. Each record gives: J gene, D gene, clone size, V gene, CDR3 protein, CDR3 DNA. A D gene is named only where the DNA matches it firmly. Size tells how often a clone was seen (once, few, many) or the class of an expanded clone, and some rows leave it out.

J gene: TRBJ2-7; D gene: TRBD1; clone size: -; V gene: TRBV7-2; CDR3 protein: CASSLRLGQGGGEQYF; CDR3 DNA: TGTGCCAGCAGCTTACGCTTGGGACAGGGGGGAGGCGAGCAGTACTTC
J gene: TRBJ1-2; D gene: TRBD1; clone size: once; V gene: TRBV10-2; CDR3 protein: CAIRDRVETRDYGYTF; CDR3 DNA: TGCGCCATCCGGGACAGGGTGGAGACTCGCGACTATGGCTACACCTTC
J gene: TRBJ2-7; D gene: TRBD1; clone size: -; V gene: TRBV11-2; CDR3 protein: CASSLGQGVSNEQYF; CDR3 DNA: TGTGCCAGCAGCTTAGGACAGGGTGTCTCCAACGAGCAGTACTTC
J gene: TRBJ2-7; D gene: -; clone size: -; V gene: TRBV27; CDR3 protein: CASRRTTTYEQYF; CDR3 DNA: TGTGCCAGCAGACGGACAACTACCTACGAGCAGTACTTC
J gene: TRBJ2-1; D gene: TRBD2; clone size: few; V gene: TRBV7-2; CDR3 protein: CASSLGSGGAMNEQFF; CDR3 DNA: TGTGCCAGCAGCCTTGGTAGCGGGGGGGCCATGAATGAGCAGTTCTTC
J gene: TRBJ2-2; D gene: TRBD2; clone size: -; V gene: TRBV10-3; CDR3 protein: CTISESYSGRVDTGELFF; CDR3 DNA: TGTACCATCAGTGAGTCCTATAGCGGGAGAGTCGACACCGGGGAGCTGTTTTTT
J gene: TRBJ2-3; D gene: TRBD2; clone size: few; V gene: TRBV5-6; CDR3 protein: CASSLPGREGDTQYF; CDR3 DNA: TGTGCCAGCAGCCTCCCGGGGCGGGAGGGAGATACGCAGTATTTT
J gene: TRBJ2-5; D gene: -; clone size: few; V gene: TRBV27; CDR3 protein: CASSSLQGGETQYF; CDR3 DNA: TGTGCCAGCAGTTCCCTACAGGGTGGAGAGACCCAGTACTTC
J gene: TRBJ2-7; D gene: -; clone size: once; V gene: TRBV2; CDR3 protein: CASTKESPGQYF; CDR3 DNA: TGTGCCAGCACCAAGGAGTCCCCCGGGCAGTACTTC
J gene: TRBJ1-4; D gene: -; clone size: -; V gene: TRBV6-5; CDR3 protein: CASSLRGAPGEKLFF; CDR3 DNA: TGTGCCAGCAGCCTCAGGGGTGCGCCCGGGGAAAAACTGTTTTTT
J gene: TRBJ1-3; D gene: -; clone size: -; V gene: TRBV14; CDR3 protein: CASSHQRNTIYF; CDR3 DNA: TGTGCCAGCAGCCATCAAAGAAACACCATATATTTT
J gene: TRBJ2-1; D gene: TRBD1; clone size: -; V gene: TRBV5-1; CDR3 protein: CASSNGQGSYNEQFF; CDR3 DNA: TGCGCCAGCAGCAATGGACAGGGGTCCTACAATGAGCAGTTCTTC
J gene: TRBJ1-2; D gene: -; clone size: -; V gene: TRBV2; CDR3 protein: CASSEVHAGEHGYTF; CDR3 DNA: TGTGCCAGCAGTGAAGTTCATGCGGGGGAGCATGGCTACACCTTC
J gene: TRBJ1-4; D gene: TRBD1; clone size: -; V gene: TRBV5-1; CDR3 protein: CASSLRDSEKLFF; CDR3 DNA: TGCGCCAGCAGCTTGCGGGACAGTGAAAAACTGTTTTTT
J gene: TRBJ2-3; D gene: -; clone size: -; V gene: TRBV6-1; CDR3 protein: CASSEGQPSTDTQYF; CDR3 DNA: TGTGCCAGCAGTGAAGGACAGCCTAGCACAGATACGCAGTATTTT
J gene: TRBJ2-2; D gene: -; clone size: -; V gene: TRBV5-1; CDR3 protein: CASSLYQIHTGELFF; CDR3 DNA: TGCGCCAGCAGCTTGTATCAGATCCACACCGGGGAGCTGTTTTTT
J gene: TRBJ1-1; D gene: TRBD1; clone size: -; V gene: TRBV10-1; CDR3 protein: CASSDPGGTEAFF; CDR3 DNA: TGCGCCAGCAGTGATCCAGGGGGAACTGAAGCTTTCTTT
J gene: TRBJ1-5; D gene: -; clone size: -; V gene: TRBV18; CDR3 protein: CASQTGSGNQPQHF; CDR3 DNA: TGTGCCAGCCAAACAGGGTCGGGGAATCAGCCCCAGCATTTT
J gene: TRBJ2-7; D gene: TRBD2; clone size: -; V gene: TRBV27; CDR3 protein: CASSYSGASYEQYF; CDR3 DNA: TGTGCCAGCAGTTATAGCGGGGCTTCCTACGAGCAGTACTTC
J gene: TRBJ2-7; D gene: TRBD1; clone size: -; V gene: TRBV7-2; CDR3 protein: CASSNSGTGGSYEQYF; CDR3 DNA: TGTGCCAGCAGCAACTCCGGGACAGGGGGCTCCTACGAGCAGTACTTC
J gene: TRBJ2-1; D gene: -; clone size: -; V gene: TRBV6-1; CDR3 protein: CASSAFSRGSEQFF; CDR3 DNA: TGTGCCAGCAGTGCTTTCTCACGGGGAAGTGAGCAGTTCTTC
J gene: TRBJ1-3; D gene: -; clone size: once; V gene: TRBV15; CDR3 protein: CATSRGEDTIYF; CDR3 DNA: TGTGCCACCAGCAGAGGGGAGGACACCATATATTTT
J gene: TRBJ2-1; D gene: TRBD1; clone size: -; V gene: TRBV23-1; CDR3 protein: CASSQSDRGYNEQFF; CDR3 DNA: TGCGCCAGCAGTCAATCGGACAGGGGGTACAATGAGCAGTTCTTC
J gene: TRBJ2-3; D gene: -; clone size: -; V gene: TRBV5-1; CDR3 protein: CASSLEAPLMGRTDTQYF; CDR3 DNA: TGCGCCAGCAGCTTGGAAGCCCCCTTGATGGGCCGCACAGATACGCAGTATTTT
J gene: TRBJ2-7; D gene: -; clone size: -; V gene: TRBV5-8; CDR3 protein: CASSFPRQDSYEQYF; CDR3 DNA: TGTGCCAGCAGCTTCCCTCGACAGGACTCCTACGAGCAGTACTTC
J gene: TRBJ1-5; D gene: TRBD1; clone size: -; V gene: TRBV18; CDR3 protein: CASSPREGQGGNQPQHF; CDR3 DNA: TGTGCCAGCTCACCAAGAGAGGGACAGGGCGGCAATCAGCCCCAGCATTTT
J gene: TRBJ2-1; D gene: -; clone size: -; V gene: TRBV28; CDR3 protein: CASSDLRDMHQFF; CDR3 DNA: TGTGCCAGCAGTGATCTGCGGGATATGCATCAGTTCTTC